The rows below give T cell receptor beta chains drawn from one sample of a study of CD8+ T cells in alopecia areata. Some clones are missing from TCRdb's copy, which holds only in-frame ones; the method was immunoSEQ multiplex PCR. The sample holds 150,000 or so clones; around 64% are singletons and the top ten take about an eighth. Material: CD8+ T cells sorted from blood, obtained at week 0. These receptors were taken from a human donor with alopecia areata. Each CDR3 is given with its conserved first and last residue. Clone size appears in some rows only: once, few, many, or a class for an expanded clone.

V gene	J gene	CDR3 length	clone size	CDR3 protein
TRBV30	TRBJ2-1	11	NA	CACGQYNEQFF
TRBV10-3	TRBJ2-2	15	NA	CAISGGTSSTGELFF
TRBV4-1	TRBJ1-5	13	NA	CASSQVGVQPQHF
TRBV29-1	TRBJ2-2	15	medium-sized	CSVEFGSANTGELFF
TRBV5-1	TRBJ1-1	15	NA	CASSLTGRGNTEAFF
TRBV29-1	TRBJ2-5	12	NA	CSVPGVGETQYF
TRBV18	TRBJ1-6	17	NA	CASSRSGTGPHNSPLHF
TRBV29-1	TRBJ2-7	14	NA	CSVEVTAGIYEQYF
TRBV7-2	TRBJ2-3	17	few	CAEGSSTSGGTTDTQYF
TRBV29-1	TRBJ1-1	10	NA	CSVEGIEAFF
TRBV5-1	TRBJ1-1	14	NA	CASSLVTGGTEAFF
TRBV5-1	TRBJ2-1	16	NA	CASSQHRSGAYNEQFF
TRBV7-6	TRBJ1-1	15	NA	CASSLGGRSNTEAFF
TRBV4-1	TRBJ2-2	12	NA	CASTQGAGELFF
TRBV2	TRBJ1-2	12	NA	CASLGQAYGYTF